The rows below give T cell receptor beta chains drawn from one sample of a study of T cell responses to AZD1222 COVID-19 vaccine. Clones were read by immunoSEQ multiplex PCR, and TCRdb kept only the in-frame ones, dropping some. The sample includes over 50,000 clones, 65% to 85% of them seen just once. The specimen was peripheral blood, collected 28 days after the second AZD1222 dose. These receptors were obtained from an adult who received the AZD1222 COVID-19 vaccine. The conserved cysteine and the conserved F or W are not part of the CDR3 here. The order of the fields is D gene, V gene, CDR3 protein. The D gene is left open where the match is weak.

D: .
V: TRBV10-3
CDR3: AISENGRSIYEQY

D: .
V: TRBV5-1
CDR3: ASSTDSNSGNTIY

D: TRBD2
V: TRBV7-2
CDR3: ASSFGPGGYEQY

D: .
V: TRBV5-6
CDR3: ASSPPMGSGYT

D: .
V: TRBV6-6
CDR3: ASSWGQGDYGYT

D: TRBD1
V: TRBV7-8
CDR3: ASSLGRGFSYEQY

D: .
V: TRBV12-3/TRBV12-4
CDR3: ASSFKGTEAF

D: TRBD2
V: TRBV5-8
CDR3: ASSLGLAGGLNIQY

D: .
V: TRBV7-9
CDR3: ASSLPGHNTGELF

D: TRBD1
V: TRBV2
CDR3: ASSPFRQGANSPLH